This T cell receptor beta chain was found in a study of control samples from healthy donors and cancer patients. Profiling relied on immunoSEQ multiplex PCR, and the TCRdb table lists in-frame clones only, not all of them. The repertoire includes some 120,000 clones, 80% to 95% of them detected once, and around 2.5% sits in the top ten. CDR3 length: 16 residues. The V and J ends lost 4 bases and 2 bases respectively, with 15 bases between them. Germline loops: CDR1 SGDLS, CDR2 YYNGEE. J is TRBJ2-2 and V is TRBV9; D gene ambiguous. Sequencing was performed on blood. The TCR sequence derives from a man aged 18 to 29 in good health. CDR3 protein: CASSLGSGDNTGELFF. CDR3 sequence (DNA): TGTGCCAGCAGCCTAGGGTCCGGAGACAACACCGGGGAGCTGTTTTTT.